The 31 T cell receptor beta chains in this list originate from one sample, sequenced in a study of OX40 agonist ivuxolimab in advanced cancers. Data came from immunoSEQ multiplex PCR; TCRdb stores just in-frame clones and leaves some out. The data contain tens of thousands of clones, around nine tenths of them singletons. The sample here was CD4+ or CD8+ T cells sorted from blood, taken in a trial of the OX40 agonist ivuxolimab. The receptor set was obtained from an adult with an advanced solid tumor such as melanoma, head and neck, liver or kidney cancer.

The rearrangement links TRBV7-3 to TRBJ2-7, with 7 positions matching TRBD1. The junction had 7 bases not matched to a gene; V was cut back by 5 bases and J by 6 bases. CDR1 and CDR2 (germline): SGHTA, FQGTGA. The CDR3 runs to 13 residues. As DNA, the CDR3 is TGTGCCAGCAGCCCCCAGACAGGGCGCGAGCAGTACTTC. It yields the protein CASSPQTGREQYF.

This chain connects TRBV10-1 to TRBJ2-5; TRBD2 might be the D (6 bases). Germline V lookup: CDR1 WNHNN, CDR2 SYGVQD (reference sequence). This CDR3 has 13 residues. The germline V and J ends were trimmed by 4 bases and 3 bases, with 9 bases remaining between them. CDR3 region: CASSGSGEETQYF. As DNA, the CDR3 is TGCGCCAGCAGTGGGTCGGGAGAAGAGACCCAGTACTTC.

V is TRBV5-3 and J is TRBJ1-1; D gene ambiguous. TRBV5-3 is an open reading frame, and its role is uncertain. V was shortened by 0 bases and J by 8 bases, with 11 bases between the two germline ends. The CDR3 length is 13 residues. The CDR3 sequence is CARSLDSRREAFF. The CDR3 DNA reads as TGTGCCAGAAGCTTGGACTCTAGGCGCGAAGCTTTCTTT.

This clone has only one observation. The chain couples TRBV6-5 to TRBJ2-3; possible D gene TRBD2, 6 bases. Per germline, CDR1 MNHEY and CDR2 SVGAGI. The V gene lost 4 bases and the J gene lost 2 bases, with 16 bases spanning the gap. The CDR3 is 16 residues long. CDR3 bases: TGTGCCAGCAGTTCCAGGACTATAAGACCCACAGATACGCAGTATTTT. Protein: CASSSRTIRPTDTQYF.

CDR3 protein: CASSLDQGGMNTEAFF. The CDR3 nucleotides read TGTGCCAGCAGCTTAGATCAAGGGGGGATGAACACTGAAGCTTTCTTT. This rearrangement joins TRBV11-3 to TRBJ1-1; possibly TRBD1 for D (6 bases). The CDR3 consists of 16 residues. Germline CDR1 reads SGHNT; CDR2 reads YENEEA. Trimming cost V 0 bases and J 0 bases, with 11 bases left between them.

The chain carries TRBV10-3 and TRBJ1-5; tentative D call: TRBD1 (5 bases). CDR3 length equals 16 residues. Per germline, CDR1 ENHRY and CDR2 SYGVKD. V was trimmed by 0 bases and J by 4 bases, leaving 13 bases between them. DNA of the CDR3: TGTGCCATCAGTGAGTCGACCCAGGGACCTAATCAGCCCCAGCATTTT. This encodes CAISESTQGPNQPQHF.

The chain couples TRBV11-3 to TRBJ2-2, with 10 bases identical to TRBD2. The CDR3 spans 14 residues. Unmatched junction bases numbered 2, after V lost 5 bases and J lost 5 bases. Germline CDR1 reads SGHNT; CDR2 reads YENEEA. CDR3: CASSLSGRTGELFF. DNA for the CDR3: TGTGCCAGCAGCCTTAGCGGGAGGACCGGGGAGCTGTTTTTT.

This chain joins TRBV7-8 and TRBJ2-5, with D perhaps matching TRBD1 (5 bases). The V end lost 2 bases, the J end lost 6 bases, and 10 bases lay between the germline ends. Germline V gene data show CDR1 as SGHVS and CDR2 as FQNEAQ. This CDR3 has 13 residues. CDR3 coding DNA: TGTGCCAGCAGCTTAAGCAGGGCACAGACCCAGTACTTC. Encoded protein: CASSLSRAQTQYF.

This clone was detected once. J is TRBJ1-2 and V is TRBV12-5, with no clear D. The germline CDR1 and CDR2 sequences are LGHNT and FRNRAP. CDR3 length: 13 residues. V shed 7 bases and J shed 4 bases, with 13 bases lying between them. The CDR3 DNA reads TGTGCTAGTGTACTCGACGGACGCTATGGCTACACCTTC. Residues: CASVLDGRYGYTF.

CDR3 sequence: CATNNRGSNEKLFF. The CDR3 DNA reads as TGCGCCACAAATAACAGGGGAAGTAATGAAAAACTGTTTTTT. The chain uses TRBV10-2 and TRBJ1-4; TRBD1 matches at 7 bases. This CDR3 has 14 residues. Germline V gene sequence: CDR1 WSHSY, CDR2 SAAADI. V lost 10 bases and J lost 4; bases outside the gene matches: 9.

The chain links TRBV27 to TRBJ2-7; 7 bases agree with TRBD2. In germline, CDR1 is MNHEY, CDR2 SMNVEV (reference sequence). J lost 5 bases, V lost 4 bases, and 14 bases had no gene match. CDR3 length: 16 amino acids. CDR3 nucleotides: TGTGCCAGCAGTTCCCTGGTTGGGAGGGGAGTGAACGAGCAGTACTTC. As protein: CASSSLVGRGVNEQYF.

The chain combines TRBV28 with TRBJ2-1, with 8 bases identical to TRBD1. The CDR3 is 14 amino acids. J lost 6 bases, V lost 7 bases, and 8 bases had no gene match. Germline V gives CDR1 MDHEN, CDR2 SYDVKM. The CDR3 loop reads CASIEPTGGNEQFF. CDR3 nucleotide sequence: TGTGCCAGCATTGAGCCAACAGGGGGCAATGAGCAGTTCTTC.

This chain uses TRBV9 with TRBJ2-1, with 10 bases identical to TRBD2. Germline V gives CDR1 SGDLS, CDR2 YYNGEE. The J segment lost 2 bases and the V segment lost 0 bases, leaving 5 bases of the junction unmatched. The CDR3 runs to 17 residues. The CDR3 DNA reads TGTGCCAGCAGCGTAGCCGGGACTAGCGTGGCCTACAATGAGCAGTTCTTC. It is translated as CASSVAGTSVAYNEQFF.

The chain joins TRBV7-2 to TRBJ2-1; D call uncertain. Germline V CDR1 and CDR2: SGHTA, FQGNSA. V lost 1 base and J lost 5, with 12 bases in between. There are 15 residues in the CDR3. CDR3 sequence (DNA): TGTGCCAGCAGCTTAGTTCATTTAAGTGACAATGAGCAGTTCTTC. Protein sequence: CASSLVHLSDNEQFF.

This chain connects TRBV19 to TRBJ2-2; 11 bases align to TRBD1. Germline assignment: CDR1 LNHDA and CDR2 SQIVND (reference sequence). CDR3 length: 15 amino acids. V dropped 7 bases and J dropped 6; count of bases not matched to a gene: 7. In DNA form, the CDR3 reads TGTGCCAGTAAAAGGGAGGGACAGGGGGCCGGGGAGCTGTTTTTT. Translating it yields CASKREGQGAGELFF. The full variable domain, rest sourced from reference TRBV19 and TRBJ2-2, is DGGITQSPKYLFRKEGQNVTLSCEQNLNHDAMYWYRQDPGQGLRLIYYSQIVNDFQKGDIAEGYSVSREKKESFPLTVTSAQKNPTAFYLCASKREGQGAGELFFGEGSRLTVL.

The chain employs TRBV28 and TRBJ2-3; 13 nucleotides agree with TRBD2. The germline gives CDR1 MDHEN, CDR2 SYDVKM. The CDR3 has 15 amino acids. After removal of 6 bases from V and 3 bases from J, the junction contained 3 bases not matched to a gene. The CDR3 DNA sequence: TGTGCCAGCAGACGGACTAGCGGGAGTACAGATACGCAGTATTTT. Residues: CASRRTSGSTDTQYF.

This rearrangement joins TRBV18 to TRBJ2-3, with 12 bases matching TRBD2. The germline V gene encodes CDR1 KGHSH and CDR2 LQKENI. The CDR3 is 17 amino acids. The V and J ends lost 4 bases and 1 base, in that order; junction bases with no gene match: 6. The CDR3 nucleotides are TGTGCCAGCTCACGAAACAGACTAGCGGGAGGCACAGATACGCAGTATTTT. Its protein product is CASSRNRLAGGTDTQYF.

The chain joins TRBV11-3 to TRBJ2-1, with 9 positions matching TRBD2. The germline CDR1 and CDR2 sequences are SGHNT and YENEEA. There are 17 residues in the CDR3. Germline trimming cut 1 base from V and 4 bases from J; bases unmatched to any gene: 8. The CDR3 region is CASSLVGGSGRYNEQFF. As DNA, the CDR3 is TGTGCCAGCAGCTTAGTCGGGGGTAGCGGGAGATACAATGAGCAGTTCTTC.

This chain links TRBV6-1 with TRBJ2-5; D unclear. Germline CDR1 and CDR2: MNHNS and SASEGT. Between the trimmed V and J ends, which lost 5 bases and 0 bases, there was a span of 7 bases. The CDR3 sequence is 13 residues long. CDR3 in amino acids: CASSWNHQETQYF. Written as DNA, the CDR3 is TGTGCCAGCAGTTGGAACCACCAAGAGACCCAGTACTTC.

V usage is TRBV19 and J usage is TRBJ1-1, with D possibly being TRBD1 (5 bases). This CDR3 region has 14 residues. Germline V gene data show CDR1 as LNHDA and CDR2 as SQIVND (reference sequence). Between the trimmed V and J ends, which lost 3 bases and 1 base, there was a span of 9 bases. CDR3 nucleotide sequence: TGTGCCAGTAGTATTCAACAGGCGAACACTGAAGCTTTCTTT. This translates into CASSIQQANTEAFF.

The V and J genes are TRBV11-1 and TRBJ2-7, with unresolved D. Per the germline V gene, CDR1 is SGHAT and CDR2 is FQDESV (reference sequence). V gave up 1 base and J gave up 2 bases, with 9 bases separating them. This CDR3 spans 14 amino acids. The CDR3 DNA reads TGTGCCAGCAGCTTAGGGGCACTTCCCTACGAGCAGTACTTC. The encoded protein is CASSLGALPYEQYF.

This chain links TRBV11-2 with TRBJ1-1; D is unresolved. CDR1 and CDR2 from the germline V gene are SGHAT and FQNNGV. This CDR3 spans 16 amino acids. Trimming left V 1 base short and J 4 bases short, with 16 bases between. CDR3 sequence: CASSLVSGRTGTEAFF. The DNA of the CDR3 is TGTGCCAGCAGCTTAGTAAGTGGCAGGACGGGCACTGAAGCTTTCTTT.

This chain joins TRBV28 and TRBJ1-2; D not certain. Germline-derived CDR1 and CDR2 are MDHEN and SYDVKM. The CDR3 extends over 12 amino acids. V lost 8 bases and J lost 4, with 11 bases in between. CDR3 DNA sequence: TGTGCCAGCGGCAAACCTACCTATGGCTACACCTTC. The encoded protein is CASGKPTYGYTF.

This sequence joins TRBV7-9 and TRBJ2-3; 12 bases fit TRBD2. Trimming at V came to 1 base and at J to 4 bases, leaving 0 bases not matched to a gene. The CDR3 runs 15 residues. CDR1 is SEHNR, CDR2 FQNEAQ, per germline (reference sequence). The chain's CDR3 is CASSLGLAGADTQYF. CDR3 DNA sequence: TGTGCCAGCAGCTTAGGACTAGCGGGAGCAGATACGCAGTATTTT.

This chain uses TRBV6-5 with TRBJ1-2, with D possibly matching TRBD1 (6 bases). The CDR3 covers 12 residues. The V gene lost 4 bases and the J gene lost 6 bases, with 9 bases spanning the gap. Germline loops: CDR1 MNHEY, CDR2 SVGAGI. The CDR3 here is CASSSNRDGYTF. The CDR3 coding sequence is TGTGCCAGCAGTTCGAACAGGGATGGCTACACCTTC.

V gene TRBV28 combines with J gene TRBJ2-5, with 7 bases that match TRBD2. CDR1 MDHEN and CDR2 SYDVKM come from the germline V gene. V lost 8 bases, J lost 4 bases, and 13 bases stayed unmatched. The CDR3 has 15 amino acids. The CDR3 region has the DNA TGTGCCAGCGTCGCGTCCCGGACTAGGGCAGAGACCCAGTACTTC. Translating gives CASVASRTRAETQYF.

The gene calls are TRBV5-6 and TRBJ2-7; D gene uncertain. Trimming pared 1 base from V and 2 bases from J, leaving 10 bases between. The CDR3 length is 14 residues. CDR1 is SGHDT and CDR2 is YYEEEE in the germline V gene. CDR3 residues: CASSLPRTPYEQYF. For the CDR3, the DNA is TGTGCCAGCAGCTTGCCGCGGACCCCCTACGAGCAGTACTTC.

This chain links TRBV10-2 with TRBJ1-2; D is uncertain. Between the trimmed V and J ends, which lost 4 bases and 4 bases, there was a span of 7 bases. CDR1 WSHSY and CDR2 SAAADI come from the germline V gene. The CDR3 length is 12 residues. CDR3 nucleotide sequence: TGCGCCAGCAGTGTGAACGGCTATGGCTACACCTTC. Amino acid sequence: CASSVNGYGYTF.

The chain recombines TRBV4-3 with TRBJ2-7; weak D call: TRBD2 (6 bases). Germline V gives CDR1 LGHNA, CDR2 YSLEER. V lost 1 base to trimming and J lost 6 bases, with 10 bases between them. The CDR3 has 13 amino acids. CDR3 DNA: TGCGCCAGCAGCCAAGGCCTTAGCGGCGAGCAGTACTTC. This encodes CASSQGLSGEQYF.

The V call is TRBV7-2, the J call TRBJ2-1, with D possibly matching TRBD1 (5 bases). Germline V CDR1 and CDR2: SGHTA, FQGNSA. This CDR3 is built from 14 residues. V lost 2 bases, J lost 8 bases, and 13 bases lay in between. Written as DNA, the CDR3 is TGTGCCAGCAGCTTAAAGCCCCAAGGGGATGAGCAGTTCTTC. Its translation: CASSLKPQGDEQFF.

This clone showed up many times. This chain connects TRBV7-9 to TRBJ1-1, with 9 nucleotides matching TRBD1. Trimming cost V 1 base and J 5 bases; bases outside gene matches: 5. Looked up from germline, CDR1 is SEHNR and CDR2 is FQNEAQ (reference sequence). The CDR3 is made up of 15 amino acids. Here the CDR3 reads CASSLGQGGRTEAFF. The CDR3 DNA follows: TGTGCCAGCAGCTTAGGACAGGGGGGGAGGACTGAAGCTTTCTTT.